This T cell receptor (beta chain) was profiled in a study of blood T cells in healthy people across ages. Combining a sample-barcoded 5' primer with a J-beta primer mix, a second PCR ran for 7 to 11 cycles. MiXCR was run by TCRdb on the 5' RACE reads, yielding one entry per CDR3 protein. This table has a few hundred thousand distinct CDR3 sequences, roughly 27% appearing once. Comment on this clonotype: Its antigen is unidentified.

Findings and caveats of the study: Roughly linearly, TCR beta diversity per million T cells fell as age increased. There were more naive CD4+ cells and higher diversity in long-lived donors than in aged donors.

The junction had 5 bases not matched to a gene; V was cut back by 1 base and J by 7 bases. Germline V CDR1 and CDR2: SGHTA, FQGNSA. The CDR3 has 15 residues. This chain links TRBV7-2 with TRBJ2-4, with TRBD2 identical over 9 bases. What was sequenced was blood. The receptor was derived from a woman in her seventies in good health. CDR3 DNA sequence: TGTGCCAGCAGCTTAGGTAGCGGGAGCCGGAACATTCAGTACTTC. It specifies CASSLGSGSRNIQYF.